Below, 25 T cell receptor beta chains from the same sample are listed, as sequenced in a study of blood T cell repertoires in COVID-19. The assay was immunoSEQ multiplex PCR, and TCRdb's table has in-frame clones only and misses some. This table has roughly 330,000 clones, approximately 88% appearing once. Sequenced: PBMCs or T cells enriched from blood (not recorded which). These receptors were collected from a young man who had recovered from COVID-19.

This chain links TRBV5-8 with TRBJ1-2, with D perhaps matching TRBD1 (5 bases). CDR1 is SGHTS, CDR2 YDEGEE, per germline. The CDR3 runs to 13 residues. Trimming took off 4 bases at V and 4 bases at J, with 11 bases between the two ends. CDR3 nucleotide sequence: TGTGCCAGCAGCCACGGACACGTCTATGGCTACACCTTC. As protein: CASSHGHVYGYTF.

This clone was seen a single time. This sequence joins TRBV4-2 and TRBJ2-7, with TRBD1 matching over 7 bases. The V segment lost 0 bases and the J segment 2 bases; nucleotides outside the gene matches: 7. Germline values: CDR1 LGHNA, CDR2 YNFKEQ. The CDR3 covers 16 residues. This CDR3 reads CASSQDVRTGPYEQYF. The CDR3 DNA reads TGTGCCAGCAGCCAAGATGTCAGGACAGGCCCCTACGAGCAGTACTTC.

The chain uses TRBV3-1 (or the pseudogene TRBV3-2) and TRBJ2-2, with TRBD2 matching over 8 bases. Germline lookup yields CDR1 LGHDT and CDR2 YNNKEL (reference sequence). Trimming at V came to 3 bases and at J to 4 bases, leaving 7 bases not matched to a gene. CDR3 length: 16 residues. CDR3 loop: CASSQGLVRSTGELFF. Written as DNA, the CDR3 is TGTGCCAGCAGCCAGGGACTAGTAAGGTCCACCGGGGAGCTGTTTTTT.

The chain carries TRBV19 and TRBJ1-1, with 9 bases lining up with TRBD1. J was trimmed by 1 base and V by 6 bases; bases with no gene match: 9. The CDR3 runs 16 residues. From germline, CDR1 is LNHDA and CDR2 SQIVND (reference sequence). The CDR3 nucleotides are TGTGCCAGTAGCATGCTTGCGGGACAGGGGAACACTGAAGCTTTCTTT. Protein product: CASSMLAGQGNTEAFF.

The rearrangement uses TRBV5-8 and TRBJ1-6; D is unclear. This CDR3 spans 14 amino acids. Trimming pared 2 bases from V and 6 bases from J, leaving 9 bases between. Germline CDR1 and CDR2: SGHTS and YDEGEE. DNA of the CDR3: TGTGCCAGCAGCTTTCGGCGGTTTAATTCACCCCTCCACTTT. Translating gives CASSFRRFNSPLHF. Complete variable domain (other parts from reference TRBV5-8 and TRBJ1-6): EAGVTQSPTHLIKTRGQQATLRCSPISGHTSVYWYQQALGLGLQFLLWYDEGEERNRGNFPPRFSGRQFPNYSSELNVNALELEDSALYLCASSFRRFNSPLHFGNGTRLTVT.

This clone has just a few counts. This sequence joins TRBV28 and TRBJ2-7, with D possibly matching TRBD1 (6 bases). In germline, CDR1 is MDHEN, CDR2 SYDVKM. Trimming cost V 7 bases and J 4 bases, with 11 bases left between them. This CDR3 comprises 12 residues. The CDR3 loop reads CASKGHPYEQYF. CDR3 DNA: TGTGCCAGCAAGGGACATCCTTACGAGCAGTACTTC.

This clone was counted between two and nine times. The chain joins TRBV10-3 to TRBJ1-2, with 8 bases aligning to TRBD1. The CDR3 is made up of 18 amino acids. Germline CDR1 reads ENHRY; CDR2 reads SYGVKD. V shed 2 bases and J 3 bases; nucleotides not matched to a gene: 14. CDR3 nucleotide sequence: TGTGCCATCAGTGAGGGCCCCGGCAGGGGGCCATCTTACTATGGCTACACCTTC. Translating it yields CAISEGPGRGPSYYGYTF.

This chain links TRBV4-1 with TRBJ2-1; TRBD2 is a possible D gene (5 bases). The ends were cut back, 1 base at V and 7 bases at J, with 11 bases in the middle. The CDR3 is 14 amino acids. Germline V gene lookup returns CDR1 MGHRA and CDR2 YSYEKL. CDR3 amino acids: CASSQGSPGNEQFF. The DNA for the CDR3 is TGCGCCAGCAGCCAAGGGAGCCCGGGGAATGAGCAGTTCTTC.

CDR3 sequence reads: CARGENTGELFF. The CDR3 bases are TGTGCCAGGGGAGAGAACACCGGGGAGCTGTTTTTT. The chain couples TRBV7-9 to TRBJ2-2; maybe TRBD2 (5 bases). The CDR3 sequence is 12 residues long. CDR1 and CDR2 (germline): SEHNR, FQNEAQ (reference sequence). The V end lost 9 bases, the J end lost 1 base, and 6 bases lay between the germline ends.

This rearrangement joins TRBV27 to TRBJ1-5; a weak D match, TRBD1 (6 bases). The CDR3 consists of 14 residues. Germline V gene lookup returns CDR1 MNHEY and CDR2 SMNVEV (reference sequence). Trimming took 2 bases from V and 4 from J, leaving 9 bases between them. CDR3 coding DNA: TGTGCCAGCAGTTTAAGCACAGGGAATCAGCCCCAGCATTTT. Amino acid sequence: CASSLSTGNQPQHF.

At least ten counts were recorded for this clone. V usage is TRBV11-2 and J usage is TRBJ2-2; no reliable D call. The CDR3 has 17 amino acids. V lost 3 bases and J lost 0, with 14 bases in between. Germline assignment: CDR1 SGHAT and CDR2 FQNNGV. The CDR3 coding sequence is TGTGCCAGCAGCTTGGTTTCTACAGCCTCGAACACCGGGGAGCTGTTTTTT. Residues: CASSLVSTASNTGELFF.

The chain is built from TRBV2 and TRBJ2-5; TRBD1 matches at 7 bases. J was trimmed by 4 bases and V by 5 bases; bases with no gene match: 4. This CDR3 region has 13 residues. Germline CDR1 is SNHLY and CDR2 is FYNNEI. The CDR3 nucleotides read TGTGCCAGCAGTTCGGGACAGTCAGAGACCCAGTACTTC. It is translated as CASSSGQSETQYF.

This clone is a singleton in its sample. The germline gene is not matched at one end of the junction; a read error may be the cause. The chain employs TRBV3-1 (or the pseudogene TRBV3-2) and TRBJ2-7; D gene uncertain. Germline-derived CDR1 and CDR2 are LGHDT and YNNKEL (reference sequence). The length of the CDR3 is 13 residues. As DNA, the CDR3 is TGTGCCAGCAGCCAAGATCGCCACCGATTCTACGGCTTC. As protein: CASSQDRHRFYGF.

This chain uses TRBV18 with TRBJ1-4; 7 nucleotides agree with TRBD1. This CDR3 contains 15 residues. Germline V gene sequence: CDR1 KGHSH, CDR2 LQKENI. Trimming removed 6 bases from V and 5 bases from J; junction bases left unmatched: 9. The CDR3 here is CASSLRQGVNEKLFF. CDR3 nucleotide sequence: TGTGCCAGCTCGCTGAGACAGGGCGTGAATGAAAAACTGTTTTTT.

The rearrangement uses TRBV14 and TRBJ2-1; 9 nucleotides match TRBD2. Germline lookup yields CDR1 SGHDN and CDR2 FVKESK. This CDR3 is built from 17 residues. V trimming: 1 base; J trimming: 2 bases; junction bases outside the gene matches: 6. Written as DNA, the CDR3 is TGTGCCAGCAGCCAAGCGCGGGGGGGTTGGACCTACAATGAGCAGTTCTTC. Translating it yields CASSQARGGWTYNEQFF.

The rearrangement links TRBV6-5 to TRBJ1-1; 7 bases are shared with TRBD1. This CDR3 region has 12 residues. Trimming cost V 6 bases and J 8 bases; bases outside gene matches: 6. Germline CDR1 is MNHEY and CDR2 is SVGAGI. The CDR3 spells CASSYPTGEAFF. The CDR3 DNA reads as TGTGCCAGCAGCTATCCGACAGGGGAAGCTTTCTTT.

J is TRBJ2-1 and V is TRBV3-1 (or the pseudogene TRBV3-2), with 11 bases matching TRBD2. Germline V CDR1 and CDR2: LGHDT, YNNKEL (reference sequence). V shed 4 bases and J 6 bases; nucleotides not matched to a gene: 8. This CDR3 region has 16 residues. The CDR3 reads CASSPGLADPRNEQFF. The CDR3 nucleotides read TGTGCCAGCAGCCCGGGACTAGCGGATCCCCGCAATGAGCAGTTCTTC.

The gene calls are TRBV10-1 and TRBJ1-1; D ambiguous. The CDR3 consists of 11 residues. V was clipped by 3 bases and J by 11 bases, with 10 bases between them. Germline CDR1 reads WNHNN; CDR2 reads SYGVQD (reference sequence). This CDR3 is CASSEAGIAFF. For the CDR3, the DNA is TGCGCCAGCAGTGAAGCGGGGATCGCTTTCTTT.

In this sample, this clone turned up once. The CDR3 spells CASSRTGISTNEKLFF. The CDR3 DNA reads TGTGCCAGCAGTCGTACAGGGATCTCAACTAATGAAAAACTGTTTTTT. The chain links TRBV11-2 to TRBJ1-4; maybe TRBD1 (6 bases). Germline CDR1 SGHAT, CDR2 FQNNGV. V shed 6 bases and J shed 0 bases, with 14 bases lying between them. The CDR3 length is 16 residues.

V usage is TRBV30 and J usage is TRBJ1-2; D is ambiguous. CDR1 is GTSNPN, CDR2 SVGIG, per germline (reference sequence). Trimming left V 0 bases short and J 4 bases short, with 12 bases between. The CDR3 runs to 14 residues. CDR3 in amino acids: CAWSVAQFRYGYTF. The CDR3 nucleotides are TGTGCCTGGAGTGTGGCCCAGTTCCGCTATGGCTACACCTTC.

J is TRBJ2-3 and V is TRBV23-1; 10 nucleotides align to TRBD1. TRBV23-1 is treated as an ORF (open reading frame) with a function not yet certain. Trimming removed 4 bases from V and 2 bases from J; junction bases left unmatched: 9. The CDR3 consists of 17 residues. CDR3 bases: TGCGCCAGCAGTCCCCTTACCGGGACAGGGGACACAGATACGCAGTATTTT. Translated, it gives CASSPLTGTGDTDTQYF.

CDR3 DNA sequence: TGTGCCAGCAGTGAAGCGAACAGGGTCGGGTACGAGCAGTACTTC. Translation gives CASSEANRVGYEQYF. This rearrangement joins TRBV2 to TRBJ2-7; weak D call: TRBD1 (6 bases). The CDR3 covers 15 residues. V was clipped by 0 bases and J by 4 bases, with 13 bases between them. Germline CDR1 is SNHLY and CDR2 is FYNNEI.

This chain links TRBV6-1 with TRBJ1-5; D gene uncertain. The CDR3 runs 15 residues. Germline V gene data show CDR1 as MNHNS and CDR2 as SASEGT. The V end lost 3 bases, the J end lost 1 base, and 10 bases lay between the germline ends. CDR3 amino acids: CASSDGRRSNQPQHF. For the CDR3, the DNA is TGTGCCAGCAGTGATGGTCGGAGGAGCAATCAGCCCCAGCATTTT.

This clone came up a few times. One end of the junction fails to match germline, which may point to a read error. The chain uses TRBV10-3 and TRBJ2-1, with 9 positions matching TRBD2. This CDR3 is built from 14 residues. Looked up from germline, CDR1 is ENHRY and CDR2 is SYGVKD. The CDR3, as DNA: TGTGCCGCGACGACTAGCGGCTCCGACAATGAGCAGTTCTTC. Protein product: CAATTSGSDNEQFF.

This chain links TRBV10-3 with TRBJ2-3; D is perhaps TRBD1 (6 bases). The germline V gene encodes CDR1 ENHRY and CDR2 SYGVKD. V was clipped by 2 bases and J by 4 bases, with 13 bases between them. The CDR3 length is 15 residues. CDR3 protein: CAISEQGTGADTQYF. CDR3 nucleotide sequence: TGTGCCATCAGTGAGCAGGGGACCGGGGCAGATACGCAGTATTTT.